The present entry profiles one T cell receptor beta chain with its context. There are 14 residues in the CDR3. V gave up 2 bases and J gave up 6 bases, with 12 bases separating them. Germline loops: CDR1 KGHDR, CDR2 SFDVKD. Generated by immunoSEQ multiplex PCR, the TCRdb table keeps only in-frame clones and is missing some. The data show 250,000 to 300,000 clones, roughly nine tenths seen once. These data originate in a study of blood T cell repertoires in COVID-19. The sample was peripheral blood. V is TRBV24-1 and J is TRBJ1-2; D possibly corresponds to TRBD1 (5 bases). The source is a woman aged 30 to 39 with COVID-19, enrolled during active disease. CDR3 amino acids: CATSDSRRVDGYTF. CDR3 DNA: TGTGCCACCAGTGATTCGCGCAGGGTTGATGGCTACACCTTC.